This is a list of T cell receptor beta chains from one sample in a study of cytomegalovirus exposure and HLA in healthy donors. This table comes from immunoSEQ multiplex PCR, and its TCRdb copy is limited to in-frame clones, with some not included. The sample includes some 130,000 clones, around 77% seen only once; the top ten take 2% to 2.5%. Sequenced input: PBMCs. The receptors come from a man aged 30 to 39 in good health and CMV-seronegative. The CDR3 runs from the conserved cysteine through the conserved F or W. A D gene is named only where the DNA matches it firmly. Size is omitted from some rows. Given values are once, few, many or a class for expanded clones.

size: .
J: TRBJ2-3
V: TRBV5-6
D: TRBD2
CDR3: CASSLILATSADTDTQYF
DNA: TGTGCCAGCAGCTTAATACTAGCTACTAGCGCGGACACAGATACGCAGTATTTT

size: .
J: TRBJ1-1
V: TRBV2
D: .
CDR3: CASSRREDTEAFF
DNA: TGTGCCAGCAGCAGGCGGGAGGACACTGAAGCTTTCTTT

size: .
J: TRBJ2-5
V: TRBV7-9
D: .
CDR3: CASSSDFGETQYF
DNA: TGTGCCAGCAGCTCGGACTTCGGGGAGACCCAGTACTTC

size: .
J: TRBJ2-5
V: TRBV10-1
D: TRBD1
CDR3: CASSEGRGRQETQYF
DNA: TGCGCCAGCAGTGAAGGCAGGGGGCGCCAAGAGACCCAGTACTTC

size: .
J: TRBJ2-7
V: TRBV21-1
D: .
CDR3: CASSKGNYSYEQYF
DNA: TGTGCCAGCAGCAAAGGGAACTATTCCTACGAGCAGTACTTC

size: .
J: TRBJ2-2
V: TRBV6-1
D: TRBD2
CDR3: CASSEVREAGELFF
DNA: TGTGCCAGCAGTGAAGTACGGGAGGCCGGGGAGCTGTTTTTT

size: .
J: TRBJ2-1
V: TRBV2
D: TRBD2
CDR3: CASSVTRTSLSVDEQFF
DNA: TGTGCCAGCAGTGTAACCCGGACTAGCCTTAGTGTCGATGAGCAGTTCTTC

size: .
J: TRBJ2-1
V: TRBV5-1
D: TRBD2
CDR3: CASSGGLAGGSYNEQFF
DNA: TGCGCCAGCAGCGGGGGACTAGCGGGCGGCTCCTACAATGAGCAGTTCTTC

size: few
J: TRBJ2-2
V: TRBV5-1
D: .
CDR3: CASSLRPDTGELFF
DNA: TGCGCCAGCAGCTTGCGCCCGGACACCGGGGAGCTGTTTTTT

size: .
J: TRBJ2-2
V: TRBV7-3
D: TRBD1
CDR3: CASSSQGGTGELFF
DNA: TGTGCCAGCAGCTCACAGGGGGGCACCGGGGAGCTGTTTTTT

size: .
J: TRBJ1-4
V: TRBV4-2
D: .
CDR3: CASSQPGHTNEKLFF
DNA: TGTGCCAGCAGCCAACCGGGACACACTAATGAAAAACTGTTTTTT

size: .
J: TRBJ1-6
V: TRBV28
D: .
CDR3: CASSFPGGSYNSPLHF
DNA: TGTGCCAGCAGTTTCCCCGGAGGGAGTTATAATTCACCCCTCCACTTT

size: .
J: TRBJ1-2
V: TRBV6-5
D: .
CDR3: CASSYRENYGYTF
DNA: TGTGCCAGCAGTTACCGGGAAAACTATGGCTACACCTTC

size: .
J: TRBJ2-2
V: TRBV25-1
D: TRBD2
CDR3: CASSESPGLAATGELFF
DNA: TGTGCCAGCAGTGAATCCCCCGGACTAGCCGCCACCGGGGAGCTGTTTTTT

size: .
J: TRBJ2-7
V: TRBV6-1
D: .
CDR3: CASNPSTYEQYF
DNA: TGTGCCAGCAATCCTAGCACCTACGAGCAGTACTTC

size: .
J: TRBJ1-2
V: TRBV29-1
D: .
CDR3: CSVADIVHGYTF
DNA: TGCAGCGTTGCCGATATAGTACATGGCTACACCTTC

size: once
J: TRBJ2-3
V: TRBV27
D: .
CDR3: CASSLSITDTQYF
DNA: TGTGCCAGCAGTTTATCCATCACAGATACGCAGTATTTT

size: .
J: TRBJ2-3
V: TRBV18
D: .
CDR3: CASSPNRGFADTQYF
DNA: TGTGCCAGCTCACCAAATCGGGGTTTTGCAGATACGCAGTATTTT

size: .
J: TRBJ2-7
V: TRBV6-1
D: .
CDR3: CASNILLAYEQYF
DNA: TGTGCCAGCAACATACTACTAGCCTACGAGCAGTACTTC

size: .
J: TRBJ1-1
V: TRBV27
D: .
CDR3: CASSFTPGQNTEAFF
DNA: TGTGCCAGCAGTTTTACCCCGGGACAGAACACTGAAGCTTTCTTT

size: once
J: TRBJ2-7
V: TRBV10-3
D: TRBD1
CDR3: CAISDGQGTIHEQYF
DNA: TGTGCCATCAGTGACGGACAGGGTACAATCCACGAGCAGTACTTC

size: few
J: TRBJ2-3
V: TRBV2
D: TRBD2
CDR3: CASREMSSGSPALNTQYF
DNA: TGTGCCAGCAGGGAAATGTCTAGCGGGAGCCCAGCGTTGAATACGCAGTATTTT

size: .
J: TRBJ2-7
V: TRBV6-6
D: .
CDR3: CASSRGGRGSYEQYF
DNA: TGTGCCAGCAGTAGGGGGGGCAGGGGCTCCTACGAGCAGTACTTC

size: few
J: TRBJ2-7
V: TRBV9
D: .
CDR3: CASSPNLGDAVYNEQYF
DNA: TGTGCCAGCAGCCCGAACCTCGGGGATGCGGTCTATAACGAGCAGTACTTC

size: .
J: TRBJ2-7
V: TRBV19
D: .
CDR3: CASSIDRRYEQYF
DNA: TGTGCCAGTAGTATAGATCGCAGATACGAGCAGTACTTC

size: .
J: TRBJ1-5
V: TRBV6-6
D: .
CDR3: CASTPGISNQPQHF
DNA: TGTGCCAGCACCCCAGGGATTAGCAATCAGCCCCAGCATTTT

size: .
J: TRBJ1-4
V: TRBV18
D: .
CDR3: CASSPRFGTNEKLFF
DNA: TGTGCCAGCTCACCACGGTTCGGAACTAATGAAAAACTGTTTTTT

size: few
J: TRBJ1-4
V: TRBV2
D: TRBD1
CDR3: CASSSRGPTNEKLFF
DNA: TGTGCCAGCAGTTCGAGGGGGCCAACTAATGAAAAACTGTTTTTT

size: .
J: TRBJ2-7
V: TRBV2
D: .
CDR3: CASSEQAYEQYF
DNA: TGTGCCAGCAGTGAACAGGCATACGAGCAGTACTTC

size: .
J: TRBJ1-2
V: TRBV5-1
D: .
CDR3: CASSLDRVYGYTF
DNA: TGCGCCAGCAGCTTGGACAGGGTCTATGGCTACACCTTC

size: .
J: TRBJ2-1
V: TRBV5-1
D: TRBD2
CDR3: CASSFGAGSSYNEQFF
DNA: TGCGCCAGCAGCTTTGGAGCGGGGAGCTCCTACAATGAGCAGTTCTTC

size: few
J: TRBJ1-1
V: TRBV5-1
D: .
CDR3: CASSEYSTLNTEAFF
DNA: TGCGCCAGCAGCGAGTACAGTACGTTAAACACTGAAGCTTTCTTT

size: .
J: TRBJ2-7
V: TRBV29-1
D: .
CDR3: CSVLTGASYEQYF
DNA: TGCAGCGTCCTGACAGGCGCCTCCTACGAGCAGTACTTC

size: .
J: TRBJ2-7
V: TRBV7-9
D: TRBD2
CDR3: CASSLAASGSYEQYF
DNA: TGTGCCAGCAGCTTAGCGGCTAGCGGTTCCTACGAGCAGTACTTC

size: .
J: TRBJ2-2
V: TRBV18
D: TRBD2
CDR3: CASSPRTSGDTGELFF
DNA: TGTGCCAGCTCACCCAGGACTAGCGGGGACACCGGGGAGCTGTTTTTT

size: .
J: TRBJ2-5
V: TRBV13
D: .
CDR3: CASSRTGVGETQYF
DNA: TGTGCCAGCAGCCGGACGGGAGTTGGTGAGACCCAGTACTTC

size: once
J: TRBJ2-7
V: TRBV5-4
D: .
CDR3: CASSSAGRSGNYEQYF
DNA: TGTGCCAGCAGCTCCGCCGGGCGGAGCGGAAACTACGAGCAGTACTTC

size: .
J: TRBJ2-7
V: TRBV13
D: TRBD2
CDR3: CASSWGLVAGEQYF
DNA: TGTGCCAGCAGCTGGGGACTAGTAGCTGGCGAGCAGTACTTC

size: .
J: TRBJ2-7
V: TRBV7-8
D: .
CDR3: CASSPTGLYEQYF
DNA: TGTGCCAGCAGCCCGACAGGACTCTACGAGCAGTACTTC

size: .
J: TRBJ1-3
V: TRBV28
D: .
CDR3: CASSLPGLTSGNTIYF
DNA: TGTGCCAGCAGTTTACCGGGACTTACCTCTGGAAACACCATATATTTT

size: few
J: TRBJ2-1
V: TRBV11-3
D: TRBD2
CDR3: CASSPRGAGTSNNEQFF
DNA: TGTGCCAGCAGCCCCAGAGGCGCCGGGACTAGCAACAATGAGCAGTTCTTC

size: .
J: TRBJ1-1
V: TRBV7-9
D: .
CDR3: CASSLPLGATEAFF
DNA: TGTGCCAGCAGCTTACCATTGGGGGCCACTGAAGCTTTCTTT

size: .
J: TRBJ2-5
V: TRBV5-6
D: .
CDR3: CASSLLQLLKTQYF
DNA: TGTGCCAGCAGCTTGTTACAGTTGTTGAAGACCCAGTACTTC

size: once
J: TRBJ2-7
V: TRBV2
D: .
CDR3: CASSVGSSYEQYF
DNA: TGTGCCAGCAGTGTTGGGAGCTCCTACGAGCAGTACTTC

size: .
J: TRBJ2-1
V: TRBV2
D: .
CDR3: CASSELGDNEQFF
DNA: TGTGCCAGCAGTGAACTAGGGGACAATGAGCAGTTCTTC

size: .
J: TRBJ2-7
V: TRBV11-2
D: TRBD2
CDR3: CASSSALGTSSYEQYF
DNA: TGTGCCAGCAGCTCAGCGCTAGGGACTAGCTCCTACGAGCAGTACTTC

size: .
J: TRBJ1-4
V: TRBV19
D: .
CDR3: CASSMRAGEKLFF
DNA: TGTGCCAGTAGTATGCGGGCGGGTGAAAAACTGTTTTTT

size: .
J: TRBJ2-7
V: TRBV5-6
D: .
CDR3: CASSLLVEQYF
DNA: TGTGCCAGCAGCTTGCTTGTCGAGCAGTACTTC

size: .
J: TRBJ2-7
V: TRBV6-1
D: TRBD2
CDR3: CASSEAGVGTSREQYF
DNA: TGTGCCAGCAGTGAAGCTGGGGTTGGGACTAGCCGCGAGCAGTACTTC